The 31 T cell receptor beta chains in this list originate from one sample, sequenced in a study of post-analysis software for immune sequencing data. Antigens for these TCRs are unknown. The library was made from cDNA and included unique molecular identifiers. TCRdb re-called the PCR reads through MiXCR, storing one row per CDR3 protein. The sample has 350,000 to 450,000 distinct CDR3 sequences; roughly 35% are singletons. Findings and caveats of the study: Controls showed lower frequencies than patients for five TRBV segments, and TRBV5-6, TRBV5-1 and TRBV20-1 were among these.

The sequencing input was blood. Every receptor here comes from a girl under 18 with multiple sclerosis.

The gene calls are TRBV7-8 and TRBJ2-1, with D possibly being TRBD1 (5 bases). The germline V gene encodes CDR1 SGHVS and CDR2 FQNEAQ. V was pared by 5 bases and J by 8 bases, with 28 bases between. The CDR3 runs 18 residues. CDR3 sequence reads: CASSPARFSGRVRDEQFF. The CDR3 DNA reads TGTGCCAGCAGCCCCGCACGGTTTTCGGGCAGGGTTCGAGATGAGCAGTTCTTC.

The chain recombines TRBV5-1 with TRBJ2-1; no clear D gene. The CDR3 is 13 residues long. Trimming took 2 bases from V and 9 from J, leaving 12 bases between them. In germline, CDR1 is SGHRS, CDR2 YFSETQ. CDR3 DNA: TGCGCCAGCAGCTTACTATTACAGAGTGAGCAGTTCTTC. Protein sequence: CASSLLLQSEQFF.

The chain recombines TRBV12-3 or TRBV12-4 with TRBJ2-7, with 8 bases that match TRBD1. J was trimmed by 3 bases and V by 3 bases; bases with no gene match: 7. This CDR3 comprises 15 residues. DNA of the CDR3: TGTGCCAGCAGTTTGACCCGGGACAGGTTCTACGAGCAGTACTTC. Translation: CASSLTRDRFYEQYF.

This clonotype was observed many times. The chain links TRBV7-2 to TRBJ2-6; D uncertain. The CDR3 spans 15 residues. Germline loops: CDR1 SGHTA, CDR2 FQGNSA. Trimming cost V 0 bases and J 1 base, with 4 bases left between them. The CDR3 here is CASSLAVSGANVLTF. The CDR3 DNA reads TGTGCCAGCAGCTTAGCAGTGTCTGGGGCCAACGTCCTGACTTTC.

The V gene is TRBV18, the J gene TRBJ2-1, with 8 nucleotides matching TRBD1. The CDR3 has 15 residues. Germline V lookup: CDR1 KGHSH, CDR2 LQKENI. Trimming took 3 bases from V and 1 from J; bases not matched to a gene: 2. The CDR3 bases are TGTGCCAGCTCACCGGACAGGGTGTCCTACAATGAGCAGTTCTTC. Protein product: CASSPDRVSYNEQFF.

In DNA, the CDR3 is TGTGCCAGCAGCTTAAGTCCGACTAGCAACTTCTACAATGAGCAGTTCTTC. Translation gives CASSLSPTSNFYNEQFF. V and J are TRBV7-3 and TRBJ2-1; TRBD2 matches 7 bases. This CDR3 has 17 amino acids. Germline CDR1 and CDR2: SGHTA and FQGTGA. V lost 1 base and J lost 3; bases outside the gene matches: 9.

This clonotype came up a few times. This rearrangement joins TRBV5-1 to TRBJ1-5, with TRBD1 as a possible D gene (5 bases). With 1 base removed from V and 2 bases from J, the gap between germline ends came to 10 bases. Germline V lookup: CDR1 SGHRS, CDR2 YFSETQ. The length of the CDR3 is 15 residues. The CDR3 protein is CASSLMGEGNQPQHF. CDR3 nucleotide sequence: TGCGCCAGCAGCTTGATGGGGGAAGGCAATCAGCCCCAGCATTTT.

Many counts were recorded for this clonotype. This chain links TRBV20-1 with TRBJ2-1; D unresolved. CDR3 length: 12 residues. Germline V gives CDR1 DFQATT, CDR2 SNEGSKA (reference sequence). V was pared by 4 bases and J by 6 bases, with 10 bases between. CDR3 in amino acids: CSAIRPSNEQFF. CDR3 coding DNA: TGCAGTGCTATTCGGCCTTCCAATGAGCAGTTCTTC.

This sequence joins TRBV11-2 and TRBJ2-1; 9 positions match TRBD2. V lost 4 bases, J lost 8 bases, and 12 bases stayed unmatched. In germline, CDR1 is SGHAT, CDR2 FQNNGV. CDR3 size: 16 residues. CDR3 region: CASSSSPSGAVDEQFF. The CDR3 DNA reads as TGTGCCAGCAGCTCGAGCCCTAGCGGGGCGGTGGATGAGCAGTTCTTC. The entire variable domain, with the rest obtained from reference TRBV11-2 and TRBJ2-1, is as follows: EAGVAQSPRYKIIEKRQSVAFWCNPISGHATLYWYQQILGQGPKLLIQFQNNGVVDDSQLPKDRFSAERLKGVDSTLKIQPAKLEDSAVYLCASSSSPSGAVDEQFFGPGTRLTVL.

The chain uses TRBV7-9 and TRBJ2-3; 9 nucleotides align to TRBD2. V shed 5 bases, J shed 2 bases, and the junction held 8 bases outside the gene matches. This CDR3 comprises 16 residues. The V gene's germline CDR1 is SEHNR and CDR2 FQNEAQ (reference sequence). The CDR3 DNA reads as TGTGCCAGCAGCCCAAAGCGGGGGGCTATCACAGATACGCAGTATTTT. It encodes CASSPKRGAITDTQYF. Full variable domain (missing parts from reference TRBV7-9 and TRBJ2-3): DTGVSQNPRHKITKRGQNVTFRCDPISEHNRLYWYRQTLGQGPEFLTYFQNEAQLEKSRLLSDRFSAERPKGSFSTLEIQRTEQGDSAMYLCASSPKRGAITDTQYFGPGTRLTVL.

The chain couples TRBV12-3 or TRBV12-4 to TRBJ2-1, with 11 positions matching TRBD2. J lost 6 bases, V lost 5 bases, and 6 bases had no gene match. This CDR3 is built from 15 residues. The CDR3 nucleotides are TGTGCCAGCAGTATCGGGACTAGCGGACTCAATGAGCAGTTCTTC. As protein: CASSIGTSGLNEQFF.

The V call is TRBV3-1, the J call TRBJ2-3, with D tentatively TRBD2 (6 bases). This CDR3 region has 15 residues. Looked up from germline, CDR1 is LGHDT and CDR2 is YNNKEL (reference sequence). The ends were cut back, 1 base at V and 1 base at J, with 9 bases in the middle. The CDR3 nucleotides read TGTGCCAGCAGCCAAGGGAGGGGCCGCACAGATACGCAGTATTTT. Translating gives CASSQGRGRTDTQYF.

This clonotype appeared many times. V gene TRBV7-2 combines with J gene TRBJ2-3; D possibly corresponds to TRBD2 (6 bases). This CDR3 comprises 16 residues. CDR1 and CDR2 (germline): SGHTA, FQGNSA. Trimming stripped 1 base from V and 1 base from J, with 12 bases between. CDR3 in DNA: TGTGCCAGCAGCTTAGGTGGAGGGCAGGGCACAGATACGCAGTATTTT. It codes for CASSLGGGQGTDTQYF.

This clonotype was detected only a few times. V gene TRBV20-1 combines with J gene TRBJ1-1, with 10 bases matching TRBD1. V trimming: 6 bases; J trimming: 6 bases; junction bases outside the gene matches: 10. Germline loops: CDR1 DFQATT, CDR2 SNEGSKA (reference sequence). The CDR3 loop spans 14 amino acids. The CDR3 DNA reads TGCAGTGCCGAGGGACAGGGGAATTGGGCTGAAGCTTTCTTT. Its translation: CSAEGQGNWAEAFF.

This clonotype was seen ten or more times. The V gene is TRBV3-1, the J gene TRBJ2-7, with 9 bases lining up with TRBD1. V lost 1 base, J lost 0 bases, and 7 bases stayed unmatched. The CDR3 spans 17 residues. Germline V gives CDR1 LGHDT, CDR2 YNNKEL (reference sequence). The CDR3: CASSQGWGTGNSYEQYF. The CDR3 nucleotides are TGTGCCAGCAGCCAAGGTTGGGGGACAGGGAACTCCTACGAGCAGTACTTC.

This clonotype was seen only a few times. The chain combines TRBV18 with TRBJ1-2; possibly TRBD1 for D (6 bases). This CDR3 contains 15 residues. CDR1 KGHSH and CDR2 LQKENI come from the germline V gene. The V end lost 6 bases, the J end lost 0 bases, and 14 bases lay between the germline ends. The CDR3 spells CASSSMDRTNYGYTF. The CDR3 DNA reads as TGTGCCAGCTCGTCGATGGACAGAACTAACTATGGCTACACCTTC.

This clonotype was seen a few times. V and J are TRBV2 and TRBJ2-7; D is undetermined. CDR3 length: 14 amino acids. The germline V and J ends were trimmed by 2 bases and 5 bases, with 13 bases remaining between them. Germline V gene data show CDR1 as SNHLY and CDR2 as FYNNEI. CDR3 sequence reads: CASSEPHARDEQYF. CDR3 sequence (DNA): TGTGCCAGCAGTGAACCCCACGCCCGGGACGAGCAGTACTTC.

V and J are TRBV7-2 and TRBJ2-4; D possibly corresponds to TRBD1 (5 bases). The J call could be wrong; TRBJ2-5 is a better fit for the DNA end. CDR3 length: 19 amino acids. Germline CDR1 SGHTA, CDR2 FQGNSA. The CDR3: CASSLVPMRRGWDQETQYF. The CDR3 DNA is TGTGCCAGCAGCTTAGTTCCGATGCGTAGGGGATGGGACCAAGAGACCCAGTACTTC.

This rearrangement joins TRBV7-9 to TRBJ2-1; D is possibly TRBD1 or TRBD2 (5 bases each). The germline V gene encodes CDR1 SEHNR and CDR2 FQNEAQ (reference sequence). This CDR3 contains 16 residues. Trimming left V 6 bases short and J 7 bases short, with 22 bases between. The CDR3 is CASRALGARTGNEQFF. In nucleotides, the CDR3 is TGTGCCAGCAGAGCGCTCGGGGCCCGAACGGGTAATGAGCAGTTCTTC. Using reference TRBV7-9 and TRBJ2-1 for the parts outside the CDR3, the full variable domain is DTGVSQNPRHKITKRGQNVTFRCDPISEHNRLYWYRQTLGQGPEFLTYFQNEAQLEKSRLLSDRFSAERPKGSFSTLEIQRTEQGDSAMYLCASRALGARTGNEQFFGPGTRLTVL.

The CDR3 coding sequence is TGTGCCAGCAGCCGCTCTCCGGGGGGGCATGAGACCCAGTACTTC. Amino acids: CASSRSPGGHETQYF. This chain connects TRBV7-2 to TRBJ2-5; 8 bases are a match to TRBD2. The CDR3 is 15 residues long. Germline V gives CDR1 SGHTA, CDR2 FQGNSA. Trimming at V came to 5 bases and at J to 5 bases, leaving 10 bases not matched to a gene.

The chain has TRBV12-5 and TRBJ2-3; 10 bases line up with TRBD2. The CDR3 loop spans 20 amino acids. Germline V gene data show CDR1 as LGHNT and CDR2 as FRNRAP. Losses at the gene ends were 2 bases for V and 6 bases for J; bases not matched to a gene: 20. The CDR3 spells CASGLNHRRLAGLTGDTQYF. CDR3 DNA: TGTGCTAGTGGTTTGAATCATCGCAGACTAGCGGGTTTAACGGGGGATACGCAGTATTTT.

The sample holds a few counts of this clonotype. The J gene is TRBJ2-1, the V gene TRBV7-8; TRBD1 aligns across 7 bases. The CDR3 is 17 residues long. The germline V gene has CDR1 SGHVS and CDR2 FQNEAQ. The trim removed 4 bases at V and 4 bases at J, leaving 13 bases unmatched. This CDR3 reads CASSSGQLAKKYNEQFF. CDR3 coding DNA: TGTGCCAGCAGCTCGGGACAGCTAGCTAAGAAGTACAATGAGCAGTTCTTC.

The chain links TRBV7-9 to TRBJ2-3; 10 bases align to TRBD1. Per germline, CDR1 SEHNR and CDR2 FQNEAQ (reference sequence). The CDR3 totals 16 residues. The V and J ends lost 3 bases and 6 bases, in that order; junction bases with no gene match: 9. The CDR3 DNA reads as TGTGCCAGCAGCTTCCCCAGGACAGGGGGAATGGATACGCAGTATTTT. The encoded protein is CASSFPRTGGMDTQYF.

The J gene is TRBJ2-4, the V gene TRBV20-1; D might be TRBD1 (5 bases). The J call may be incorrect, as the DNA end agrees better with TRBJ2-7. This CDR3 comprises 14 residues. From germline, CDR1 is DFQATT and CDR2 SNEGSKA (reference sequence). The CDR3 protein is CSARKGLSDSEQYF. In nucleotides, the CDR3 is TGCAGTGCTAGAAAGGGGCTATCCGACAGCGAGCAGTACTTC.

This rearrangement joins TRBV9 to TRBJ1-1; D is perhaps TRBD1 (5 bases). Germline-derived CDR1 and CDR2 are SGDLS and YYNGEE. There are 14 residues in the CDR3. V lost 3 bases and J 7 bases, leaving 16 bases between the germline ends. The CDR3 nucleotides are TGTGCCAGCAGCGGGGACGTGGGAGAAGGTGAAGCTTTCTTT. It yields the protein CASSGDVGEGEAFF.

For this clonotype: A much larger clone lies one base from this, so it may be a read error. The gene calls are TRBV4-3 and TRBJ2-7; D is unclear. V was clipped by 0 bases and J by 5 bases, with 14 bases between them. The V gene's germline CDR1 is LGHNA and CDR2 YSLEER. CDR3 length: 15 amino acids. The CDR3, as DNA: TGCGCCAGCAGCCAAGATCGCGTGAGATCAAACGAGCAGTACTTC. It is translated as CASSQDRVRSNEQYF.

Only a few counts were recorded for this clonotype. V is TRBV7-6 and J is TRBJ2-5, with 7 bases matching TRBD1. Germline assignment: CDR1 SGHVS and CDR2 FNYEAQ. The CDR3 runs 14 residues. J was trimmed by 5 bases and V by 3 bases; bases with no gene match: 6. CDR3 sequence: CASSFRGGAETQYF. CDR3 nucleotides: TGTGCCAGCAGCTTCCGAGGGGGCGCGGAGACCCAGTACTTC.

The CDR3 sequence is CATSDASGDYTDTQYF. For the CDR3, the DNA is TGTGCCACCAGTGACGCTAGCGGGGATTACACAGATACGCAGTATTTT. The J gene is TRBJ2-3, the V gene TRBV24-1, with 9 positions matching TRBD2. The V gene end was trimmed by 4 bases and the J gene end by 2 bases; junction bases not matched to a gene: 6. In germline, CDR1 is KGHDR, CDR2 SFDVKD. The CDR3 is 16 residues long.

The chain uses TRBV4-1 and TRBJ2-1; TRBD1 matches 9 bases. V gave up 3 bases and J gave up 12 bases; unmatched junction bases: 9. This CDR3 region has 14 residues. The germline gives CDR1 MGHRA, CDR2 YSYEKL. The CDR3 is CASSQPTGGDGQFF. The CDR3 DNA sequence: TGCGCCAGCAGCCAGCCGACAGGGGGGGATGGGCAGTTCTTC.

The chain is built from TRBV7-3 and TRBJ1-2; perhaps TRBD1 as D (5 bases). The germline V and J ends were trimmed by 4 bases and 2 bases, with 8 bases remaining between them. The CDR3 runs 13 residues. Germline V gene data show CDR1 as SGHTA and CDR2 as FQGTGA. This CDR3 reads CASSSGQNYGYTF. CDR3 coding DNA: TGTGCCAGCAGCTCTGGACAAAACTATGGCTACACCTTC.

J is TRBJ1-2 and V is TRBV12-3 or TRBV12-4, with 10 bases matching TRBD1. Germline trimming cut 5 bases from V and 5 bases from J; bases unmatched to any gene: 8. CDR3 length: 15 amino acids. CDR3 sequence (DNA): TGTGCCAGCAGTGCTGTAGGGACAGGGGAATATGGCTACACCTTC. It codes for CASSAVGTGEYGYTF.